What follows is one TCR beta chain and its context. No antigen is known for it. No base qualities exist here, and no much larger clone lies one base off it. The cohort was made up of hundreds of healthy bone marrow donors. All cohort members were sampled while nominally healthy, although unrecorded immune exposures were likely present. The donor tested CMV seropositive and was one of the 289 seropositive cohort members. A peripheral blood sample was collected from each donor, and TCR beta sequencing was performed on peripheral blood mononuclear cells. The Qiagen DNeasy Blood Extraction Kit was used to extract genomic DNA from the blood cell samples. The data are from a study of cytomegalovirus exposure and HLA in healthy donors (dated by TCRdb to about 2017). In terms of the full investigation: According to an earlier analysis of 550 to 750 of the donors, 150 million to 200 million T cells yielded over 90 million unique TCR beta sequences and about 300 Gb of sequence data. An early release covering some 640 HLA-typed donors comprised roughly 300 gigabases of sequencing data and some 79 million unique TCR sequences. The genetic ancestry cluster associated with self-reported Caucasian donors included 81% of the roughly 380 genotyped donors. The study was designed to test whether signatures of past pathogen exposure could be identified by cataloging public T cell receptors. The study used immunosequencing to profile the T cell repertoires of under 700 subjects and linked those repertoires to cytomegalovirus serostatus. Along with the roughly 710-subject first cohort, a separate validation cohort of roughly 110 different subjects was used. The study combined high-throughput TCR immunosequencing, statistical association of individual TCRs with disease status, and machine learning to predict cytomegalovirus infection status. A later analysis re-examined previously published TCR beta repertoires from about 700 donors and added high-resolution HLA genotyping to investigate patterns of TCR occurrence. The later analysis used no new phenotypic data to find candidate immune exposures, relying instead on TCR beta sequences and their occurrence across donors. An earlier analysis of about 600 of the donors used high-throughput TCR beta sequencing to judge whether each TCR beta V gene segment behaved as functional or pseudogenic. Donor age, sex, ethnicity and CMV serostatus were collected together with the repertoire data. A later genetic analysis took genome-wide SNP genotypes for about three fifths of the roughly 700 donors and used that subset as a discovery cohort. All discovery cohort repertoires had been generated using a single sequencing platform. Class I and class II HLA loci were covered by the typing at four-digit resolution. Typing coverage varied by locus: about 620-630 donors for A, B, C, DRB1 and DQB1; approximately 520 for DQA1; over 600 for DPA1; 450 to 480 for DPB1. A handful of DR-DQ haplotypes were handled as single units for association and clustering because linkage in the cohort was strong. Among under 450 genotyped donors of the cohort, an average of about 240,000 unique TCR beta nucleotide sequences were sequenced per donor, roughly 20% of them non-productive. Overall study results and their limits: Strong co-occurrence of HLA alleles, especially DR and DQ, made assigning TCR associations to individual alleles difficult. In the study, approximately 160 TCR beta chains were listed as associated with cytomegalovirus. Because HLA typing was missing for some donors at each locus, association tests included only the typed subset. A later analysis found that most CMV-associated TCR beta chains appeared HLA-restricted, with HLA associations seemingly driven largely by CMV exposure. An earlier analysis of approximately 570 of the donors showed that most TCR beta V segments appeared in productive rearrangements either about 87% or about 30% of the time, which broadly matched IMGT annotations. At a false discovery rate of 0.05, a later analysis linked 15,000 to 20,000 TCR beta sequences to specific HLA alleles. In a later analysis, HLA-associated TCR beta chains showed more clonal expansion and lower generation probabilities than non-associated chains that were equally common. The sequencing pipeline was judged likely to have produced a cluster of highly shared sequence variants as a technical artifact. In both the original and validation cohorts, the classifier was reported to diagnose cytomegalovirus status with high specificity and sensitivity. Immune exposure information for the cohort was limited to CMV serostatus. The 87-base-pair reads could not distinguish some IMGT-functional V segments, including TRBV6-2 and TRBV6-3, so those segments were excluded. Most TCR sequences were seen in very few donors, while some public TCRs were found in many individuals. According to a later analysis, parvovirus B19, influenza, CMV and Epstein-Barr virus appeared linked to several top co-occurrence clusters. Compared with the roughly 700-donor mean, donors in an Asian-associated ancestry cluster had fewer N-insertions in productive TCRs, according to a later genetic analysis. Presence/absence analyses assumed roughly uniform sequencing depth across donors, an assumption that may not hold. Because counts were too low, fewer than 20 rarely observed V segments, including chromosome 9 orphons, were excluded from the earlier analysis of several hundred of the donors. The authors suggested that the approach could potentially be extended to other disease states and immunological phenotypes. According to a later analysis, TCR association rates differed among HLA loci, with DRB1 alleles showing the most associated TCRs and HLA-C alleles showing the fewest. A few of the identified cytomegalovirus-associated TCR beta chains were confirmed in vitro to be specific for cytomegalovirus antigens. Only TCR beta chains were sequenced in this cohort, and the absence of alpha or paired-chain data limited detectable features. A later genetic analysis associated a missense DCLRE1C variant with V-gene and J-gene trimming of TCR beta chains, and an independent cohort replicated the association. A further reported finding was that TCR beta sequences accurately predicted the HLA-A and HLA-B alleles for most subjects in the first cohort. Linkage disequilibrium might explain the correlated functional status among segregating V segments, but an unknown experimental factor could not be ruled out.

Preparation of the library involved the immunoSEQ multiplex PCR assay. For the multiplex PCR, a mixture combining 60 forward primers for TCR Vbeta segments and 13 reverse primers for TCR Jbeta segments was used. Amplification of the CDR3 region of rearranged TCR beta genes was performed with a multiplex PCR assay on genomic DNA. The Illumina HiSeq System was used to sequence the amplified TCR beta libraries as 87-base-pair reads. Per the source publication's procedure: In a later analysis, tens of millions of unique TCR beta chains were counted across the roughly 610 repertoires, and about 9.9 million of these chains were shared by at least two donors. A nearest-neighbor algorithm error-corrected the raw reads and collapsed the reads into unique sequences, merging closely related sequences to remove PCR and sequencing errors. CDR3 sequences were aligned to IMGT reference sequences to assign V, D and J gene segments. For a sequence to be retained, a match of at least six nucleotides to both a V gene segment and a J gene segment was required. A rearrangement counted as productive if the CDR3 had no stop codons and remained in frame with V and J, and every other rearrangement counted as non-productive. Following IMGT convention, CDR3 was defined as the stretch from the second conserved V-encoded cysteine to the conserved J-encoded phenylalanine. Sequences without an unambiguous match to a single V gene segment were excluded from the earlier analysis of 587 of the donors. An earlier analysis of 500 to 700 of the donors classified V segments as functional when productive rearrangements were above 56.7% and as segregating when the standard deviation between donors was above 5%. A statistical classification framework was developed to diagnose cytomegalovirus status using the catalog of TCR beta chain sequences. In a later analysis, TCR nucleotide sequences were compared against IMGT/GENE-DB human TR gene sequences so that V and J genes could be assigned. Using the TCRdist pipeline, a later analysis assigned CDR3 sequences along with most-parsimonious VDJ recombination scenarios. In a later analysis, each TCR beta chain was defined by its CDR3 amino acid sequence together with its V-gene family, and reads without a unique V-gene family were excluded. In a later analysis, nearly 600 highly shared, low-generation-probability nucleotide sequences were removed to address suspected cross-contamination and a sequencing artifact. A later analysis calculated a clonal expansion index for each public chain from normalized within-repertoire ranks of inferred template counts. In a later analysis, generation probabilities were computed with a VDJ recombination model fitted to out-of-frame rearrangements, and the resulting probabilities were checked against IGoR. Hypergeometric tests were used in a later analysis to score TCR-TCR, TCR-HLA and TCR-CMV co-occurrence, with a repertoire-size bias correction applied to the TCR pairs. To estimate false discovery rates, a later analysis permuted the HLA or CMV assignments 20 times. In a later analysis, co-occurring TCRs were grouped using DBSCAN, with TCRdist sequence similarity added in when clustering inside HLA-allele-positive subsets. For co-occurrence clustering, repertoires with fewer than 30,000 or more than 120,000 public chains were excluded, along with roughly 5 repertoires with anomalous nucleotide sharing. The source is immuneACCESS, and TCRdb retained only in-frame sequences with V and J called. Part of the clones is not carried over; for the studies checked, unresolved V genes explain less than half of this, and the remainder is unexplained. Clone size and V and J calls were adopted from that table, with D and trimming inferred from the DNA. The sample table shows over 120,000 clones, and about 80% are seen once. Roughly 1.4% of the sample is held by the ten biggest clonotypes.

Including the terminal cysteine and phenylalanine, the CDR3 comprises 17 residues. Of the read, only the CDR3 DNA is kept; its 51 bases are in frame from base 1. V is clipped by 1 base and J by 5 bases, and the sequence between their germline boundaries is 20 bases long. From a lookup of the germline V gene, CDR1 and CDR2 are SGHAT and FQNNGV. This receptor was taken from a man aged 25-40 years in good health and CMV-seropositive. Sequencing used PBMCs. This chain joins TRBV11-2 to TRBJ2-5; D gene: possibly TRBD2, on 5 matching bases. DNA sequence: TGTGCCAGCAGCTTAGGCGCCGGGGTTACCTTAGGGGAGACCCAGTACTTC. Translated, it reads CASSLGAGVTLGETQYF.